The sequence of this T cell receptor (beta chain) was determined in a study of blood T cell repertoires in COVID-19. Notes on this clone: One end of the junction does not line up with germline, which may come from a read error.

Original data processing: Estimates of nucleated cell counts were drawn from the amplification of reference gene primers. Data came from immunoSEQ multiplex PCR; TCRdb stores just in-frame clones and leaves some out. The V and J calls and clone size are taken from that table; D and trimming were inferred from the DNA. The repertoire holds some 180,000 clones, with just over 90% as singletons. Seattle participants joined during active infection and were tracked over time. Germline lookup yields CDR1 MDHEN and CDR2 SYDVKM. The CDR3 spans 15 residues. V and J are TRBV28 and TRBJ1-4, with D unresolved. The specimen sequenced was peripheral blood. The sequence was obtained from a man between 18 and 35 years old with COVID-19, enrolled during active disease. The CDR3 loop is CASSDYGATNEKLLF. In DNA form, the CDR3 reads TGTGCCAGCAGTGATTACGGTGCAACTAATGAAAAACTGCTTTTT.